A single sample gave rise to the 8 T cell receptor beta chains below, sequenced in a study of CXCR3-negative and CXCR3-positive naive CD8 T cells. Overall study results and limits: TRB CDR3s were more hydrophobic in CXCR3-positive than in CXCR3-negative naive cells.

No antigen has been assigned to these receptors. It was by 5' RACE with UMI labels that the TRB cDNA libraries were prepared. With the 5' RACE reads reprocessed, TCRdb shows one record per CDR3 protein and no DNA. This sample contains 150,000 to 180,000 distinct CDR3 sequences. The sample was naive CXCR3+ CD8+ T cells from blood. As for subset: CD45RO-CCR7+CD27+CD95- naive CD8+ T cells expressing CXCR3 (TNR3+). The receptors come from a human donor in good health. Some clones in this sample may be carry-over from other donors' samples.

This chain connects TRBV28 to TRBJ1-1; the TCRdb D gene call, TRBD1, has no DNA to confirm it. The CDR3 sequence is 17 residues long. From germline, CDR1 is MDHEN and CDR2 SYDVKM. CDR3: CASSPLWTGALNTEAFF.

The J gene is TRBJ2-1, the V gene TRBV9. The V gene's germline CDR1 is SGDLS and CDR2 YYNGEE. The CDR3 is 12 residues long. The CDR3 is CASSVDGNEQFF.

The J gene is TRBJ2-7, the V gene TRBV29-1; TCRdb reports TRBD2, a call that lacks DNA to check it against. CDR3 length: 12 residues. Per the germline V gene, CDR1 is SQVTM and CDR2 is ANQGSEA. CDR3 loop: CSVEGDRYEQYF.

This chain uses TRBV19 with TRBJ2-7; TCRdb returns TRBD1, unconfirmable since there is no DNA. Germline loops: CDR1 LNHDA, CDR2 SQIVND (reference sequence). The CDR3 length is 15 residues. CDR3 sequence: CASSPGPTAGYEQYF.

V and J are TRBV15 and TRBJ2-5; TCRdb picks TRBD2, but there is no DNA to check that call. Germline V gene sequence: CDR1 LNHNV, CDR2 YYDKDF (reference sequence). The CDR3 has 18 residues. The CDR3 loop is CATSRALTPLAGQETQYF.

The rearrangement joins TRBV7-9 to TRBJ1-3; TCRdb outputs TRBD1, but without DNA this stays unchecked. Germline V lookup: CDR1 SEHNR, CDR2 FQNEAQ (reference sequence). This CDR3 comprises 15 residues. CDR3 sequence reads: CASSPPGTSGNTIYF. Drawing the rest from reference TRBV7-9 and TRBJ1-3, the complete variable domain is DTGVSQNPRHKITKRGQNVTFRCDPISEHNRLYWYRQTLGQGPEFLTYFQNEAQLEKSRLLSDRFSAERPKGSFSTLEIQRTEQGDSAMYLCASSPPGTSGNTIYFGEGSWLTVV.

This chain links TRBV7-9 with TRBJ2-6; TCRdb lists TRBD1, though no DNA is available to test this call. The germline CDR1 and CDR2 sequences are SEHNR and FQNEAQ (reference sequence). The CDR3 has 17 residues. CDR3 residues: CASRPRQGVTGANVLTF.

The V and J genes are TRBV5-1 and TRBJ2-1; TCRdb's assignment of TRBD2 cannot be checked, as there is no DNA. The CDR3 runs 16 residues. Germline V gene sequence: CDR1 SGHRS, CDR2 YFSETQ. This CDR3 is CASSPRRWEGDNEQFF.